The clone carrying this T cell receptor (beta chain) was observed a handful of times. The target antigen is unknown. The data are from a study of blood T cells in healthy people across ages. Study-wide background: In model experiments, template switching was able to capture about one barcoded beta molecule for every two T cells that were present. General observations from the study: Versus aged donors, long-lived donors had higher diversity and more naive CD4+ cells.

This CDR3 spans 16 amino acids. CDR1 is LGHNA and CDR2 is YSLEER in the germline V gene. V gave up 4 bases and J gave up 13 bases; unmatched junction bases: 14. Alongside a J-beta primer mix, a sample-barcoded 5' primer served in a second PCR lasting 7 to 11 cycles. A tag from a template-switch adaptor with 12 random nucleotides marked each cDNA molecule. Every individual sample yielded 2.5 million or more paired-end reads (each containing CDR3). Each CDR3 protein gets one entry after TCRdb re-called the 5' RACE reads with MiXCR. This repertoire shows around 1,700,000 distinct CDR3 sequences, 28% found once; its top ten account for over 7%.

The chain couples TRBV4-3 to TRBJ2-1; 12 bases map to TRBD1. Sequencing input: blood. The clonotype originates from a woman in her twenties or thirties in good health. CDR3 sequence: CASSPGTGGRGETQFF. The CDR3 DNA sequence: TGCGCCAGCAGCCCGGGGACAGGGGGCAGAGGAGAGACCCAGTTCTTC.